What follows are 7 T cell receptor beta chains derived from one specimen sequenced in a study of long-term antiretroviral therapy in people with HIV. Researchers ran immunoSEQ v3.0 at survey level. Sequencing used immunoSEQ multiplex PCR; TCRdb keeps in-frame clones, though not all of them. The sample holds 30,000 to 35,000 clones, about 83% seen once. The input for sequencing was unsorted PBMCs, taken 0.4 years before starting antiretroviral therapy. The receptors were gathered from a man between 18 and 29 years old with HIV.

The chain has TRBV13 and TRBJ1-4, with 9 bases fitting TRBD1. Unmatched junction bases numbered 5, after V lost 5 bases and J lost 7 bases. CDR1 and CDR2 (germline): PRHDT, FYEKMQ (reference sequence). The CDR3 runs to 14 residues. Here the CDR3 reads CASSRGQGGEKLFF. The CDR3 DNA reads as TGTGCCAGCAGCCGGGGACAGGGCGGTGAAAAACTGTTTTTT.

This sequence joins TRBV6-1 and TRBJ2-1; maybe TRBD2 (5 bases). This CDR3 region has 15 residues. The V end lost 4 bases, the J end lost 4 bases, and 14 bases lay between the germline ends. Per germline, CDR1 MNHNS and CDR2 SASEGT. CDR3 coding DNA: TGTGCCAGCAGTGTTGAGGGAGTGGGGTACAATGAGCAGTTCTTC. Protein sequence: CASSVEGVGYNEQFF.

The gene calls are TRBV11-2 and TRBJ2-1; 11 bases match TRBD2. V shed 0 bases and J 8 bases; nucleotides not matched to a gene: 18. Germline V gene lookup returns CDR1 SGHAT and CDR2 FQNNGV. The CDR3 runs 20 residues. Written as DNA, the CDR3 is TGTGCCAGCAGCTTAGATATTGCTAGCGGGGGGTTCTTGTTGAACTATGAGCAGTTCTTC. Translating gives CASSLDIASGGFLLNYEQFF.

The rearrangement uses TRBV10-2 and TRBJ2-3, with unresolved D. Trimming removed 6 bases at V and 1 base at J, with 14 bases between. The length of the CDR3 is 15 residues. CDR1 is WSHSY and CDR2 is SAAADI in the germline V gene. This CDR3 is CASRGRNRGTDTQYF. CDR3 sequence (DNA): TGCGCCAGCAGAGGACGAAACCGGGGCACAGATACGCAGTATTTT.

This chain links TRBV9 with TRBJ1-1; tentatively, D is TRBD1 (5 bases). The CDR3 runs 15 residues. Germline-derived CDR1 and CDR2 are SGDLS and YYNGEE. V lost 2 bases, J lost 7 bases, and 18 bases lay in between. CDR3: CASSVGGALGSEAFF. The DNA for the CDR3 is TGTGCCAGCAGCGTGGGAGGGGCTCTGGGAAGTGAAGCTTTCTTT.

This clone came up a few times. This chain connects TRBV6-4 to TRBJ2-3; D tentatively reads TRBD1 or TRBD2 (6 bases each). The CDR3 covers 13 residues. With 2 bases removed from V and 5 bases from J, the gap between germline ends came to 8 bases. CDR1 MRHNA and CDR2 SNTAGT come from the germline V gene. The CDR3 is CASSDEGGDTQYF. The CDR3, as DNA: TGTGCCAGCAGTGACGAGGGGGGAGATACGCAGTATTTT.

This chain connects TRBV28 to TRBJ2-7, with no clear D. CDR3 size: 13 residues. Trimming pared 10 bases from V and 0 bases from J, leaving 13 bases between. Germline CDR1 is MDHEN and CDR2 is SYDVKM. DNA of the CDR3: TGTGCCACCTTAGACGGTAGCTCCTACGAGCAGTACTTC. Protein: CATLDGSSYEQYF.